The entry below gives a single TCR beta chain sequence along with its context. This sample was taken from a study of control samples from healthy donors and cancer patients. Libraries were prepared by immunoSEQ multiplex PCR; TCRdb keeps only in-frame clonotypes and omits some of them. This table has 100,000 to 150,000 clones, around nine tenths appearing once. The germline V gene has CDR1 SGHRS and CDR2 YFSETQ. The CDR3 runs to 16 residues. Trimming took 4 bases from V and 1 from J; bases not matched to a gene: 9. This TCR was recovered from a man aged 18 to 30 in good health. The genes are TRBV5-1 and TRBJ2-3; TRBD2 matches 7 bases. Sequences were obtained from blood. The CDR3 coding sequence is TGCGCCAGCAGCCCCGAGCGGGGTATAGGCACAGATACGCAGTATTTT. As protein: CASSPERGIGTDTQYF.